A selection of T cell receptor beta chains follows, all from one sample in a study of cytomegalovirus exposure and HLA in healthy donors. The repertoire was sequenced with immunoSEQ multiplex PCR; TCRdb's copy has only in-frame clones and lacks some. This repertoire shows some 110,000 clones, about 80% found once; its top ten account for approximately 2%. Sequences were obtained from PBMCs. These receptor sequences come from a man aged 25 to 40 in good health and CMV-seronegative. The CDR3 runs from the conserved cysteine through the conserved F or W. The order of the fields is V gene, D gene, J gene, clone size, CDR3 DNA, CDR3 protein. The D gene is left open where the match is weak. Where a row states a size, it is once, few, many or the class of an expanded clone; other rows omit it.

>TRBV5-6|TRBD1|TRBJ1-5|-
TGTGCCAGCAGCCTACGAACCGGGACAGGGAAGGATCAGCCCCAGCATTTT
CASSLRTGTGKDQPQHF
>TRBV6-5|-|TRBJ1-5|-
TGTGCCAGCAGTTACTCGATAGAGGGCAATCAGCCCCAGCATTTT
CASSYSIEGNQPQHF
>TRBV5-1|TRBD1|TRBJ2-2|-
TGCGCCAGCAGCCCCGACAGGGGGCTGAACACCGGGGAGCTGTTTTTT
CASSPDRGLNTGELFF
>TRBV2|TRBD1|TRBJ2-7|-
TGTGCCAGCTATAGGGGACAGGGACTTTACGAGCAGTACTTC
CASYRGQGLYEQYF
>TRBV11-2|-|TRBJ2-7|few
TGTGCCAGCAGCCCTTCGGGGACACCCTACGAGCAGTACTTC
CASSPSGTPYEQYF
>TRBV5-4|TRBD1|TRBJ2-4|-
TGTGCCAGCAGCCGGAGTCCGGGACAGGGGGGCAAAAACATTCAGTACTTC
CASSRSPGQGGKNIQYF
>TRBV19|-|TRBJ1-2|-
TGTGCCAGTAGTGAGGAGATTTCTAACTATGGCTACACCTTC
CASSEEISNYGYTF
>TRBV19|-|TRBJ2-7|-
TGTGCCAGTAGTATAGGGGCAGCCTCGCTGCAGTACTTC
CASSIGAASLQYF
>TRBV19|TRBD1|TRBJ1-5|-
TGTGCCAGTAGTATAGAGGGGGAAGGGGGCCAGCCCCAGCATTTT
CASSIEGEGGQPQHF
>TRBV4-1|-|TRBJ2-3|-
TGCGCCAGCAGCCAAGATAAGGGGCTCACAGATACGCAGTATTTT
CASSQDKGLTDTQYF
>TRBV5-1|TRBD2|TRBJ2-3|once
TGCGCCAGCAGTTCTGGACTAGCCACAGATACGCAGTATTTT
CASSSGLATDTQYF
>TRBV27|TRBD2|TRBJ2-2|-
TGTGCCAGCAGTTTATGGGGCGGGGGGACCGGGGAGCTGTTTTTT
CASSLWGGGTGELFF
>TRBV19|-|TRBJ1-4|few
TGTGCCAGTAGTATTACGAGAACCACTAATGAAAAACTGTTTTTT
CASSITRTTNEKLFF
>TRBV27|TRBD1|TRBJ2-1|-
TGTGCCAGCAGCCCGGACAGGGAGAGCTACAATGAGCAGTTCTTC
CASSPDRESYNEQFF
>TRBV29-1|TRBD2|TRBJ2-7|-
TGCAGCGCTGGACTAGCGGGCTACGAGCAGTACTTC
CSAGLAGYEQYF
>TRBV7-9|-|TRBJ1-4|-
TGTGCCAGCAGCCCACCCGGCGGGGAGGGGGAAAAACTGTTTTTT
CASSPPGGEGEKLFF
>TRBV19|TRBD1|TRBJ1-5|-
TGTGCCAGTAGTAGAGGACAGGGCCAGAGCAATCAGCCCCAGCATTTT
CASSRGQGQSNQPQHF
>TRBV2|-|TRBJ1-5|few
TGTGCCAGCAGTGAACAGGGTGGGGATCAGCCCCAGCATTTT
CASSEQGGDQPQHF
>TRBV6-5|TRBD1|TRBJ1-1|few
TGTGCCAGCAGCGGACAGGGCGGTGAAGCTTTCTTT
CASSGQGGEAFF
>TRBV7-3|TRBD2|TRBJ2-3|-
TGTGCCAGCAGCCTGACTAGCGGGAGTGATACGCAGTATTTT
CASSLTSGSDTQYF
>TRBV20-1|-|TRBJ2-1|-
TGCAGTGCTAGGACTGACAATGAGCAGTTCTTC
CSARTDNEQFF
>TRBV25-1|-|TRBJ2-5|-
TGTGCCAGCAGTGAATGGCGGGACGCAGAGACCCAGTACTTC
CASSEWRDAETQYF
>TRBV9|TRBD2|TRBJ2-2|-
TGTGCCAGCAGCGTAGAACTAGCGGGGTTTTACACCGGGGAGCTGTTTTTT
CASSVELAGFYTGELFF
>TRBV21-1|-|TRBJ2-2|-
TGTGCCAGCAGCACTGACAGGGTTAGCACCGGGGAGCTGTTTTTT
CASSTDRVSTGELFF
>TRBV4-2|TRBD2|TRBJ2-7|-
TGTGCCAGCAGCCAAGAAGGGTCTAGCGGGGAATCCTACGAGCAGTACTTC
CASSQEGSSGESYEQYF
>TRBV27|-|TRBJ2-1|-
TGTGCCAGCAGTTTCGGGGACACCTACAATGAGCAGTTCTTC
CASSFGDTYNEQFF
>TRBV2|TRBD2|TRBJ2-7|-
TGTGCCAGCTCCGGGACTAGCGGGAGCAGGCAGTACTTC
CASSGTSGSRQYF
>TRBV28|-|TRBJ1-1|-
TGTGCCAGCAGTTTATGGAGGGAGAACACTGAAGCTTTCTTT
CASSLWRENTEAFF
>TRBV7-2|-|TRBJ1-5|-
TGTGCCAGCAGCCCTATTAGCAATCAGCCCCAGCATTTT
CASSPISNQPQHF
>TRBV2|TRBD2|TRBJ2-1|-
TGTGCCAGCAGTGAACTAGCGGGGAGGAGCTCCTACAATGAGCAGTTCTTC
CASSELAGRSSYNEQFF
>TRBV4-3|-|TRBJ1-2|-
TGCGCCAGCAGCCAAGAAGACGTCGGGGTGGACTATGGCTACACCTTC
CASSQEDVGVDYGYTF
>TRBV27|TRBD1|TRBJ2-5|-
TGTGCCAGCAGGAAGGGACAGCAAGAGACCCAGTACTTC
CASRKGQQETQYF
>TRBV12-5|TRBD1|TRBJ1-5|-
TGTGCTAGTGGTACGGGACAGGGCTTGGGTCCGCCCCAGCATTTT
CASGTGQGLGPPQHF
>TRBV14|-|TRBJ1-2|-
TGTGTCAGCAGCCAAGTTGACAGCTCAGGCGGAGGCTACACCTTC
CVSSQVDSSGGGYTF
>TRBV6-5|TRBD1|TRBJ1-6|-
TGTGCCAGCAGTTACTCTCCAGGGACAGGGGACTCACCCCTCCACTTT
CASSYSPGTGDSPLHF
>TRBV30|-|TRBJ2-1|-
TGTGCCTGGGGGGCCCAGTACAATGAGCAGTTCTTC
CAWGAQYNEQFF
>TRBV19|TRBD2|TRBJ2-1|-
TGTGCCAGTACCCCCAGACTAGCGGGAGTCTATGAGCAGTTCTTC
CASTPRLAGVYEQFF